Listed here are 19 T cell receptor beta chains from one sample, sequenced in a study of cytomegalovirus exposure and HLA in healthy donors. The PCR contained 60 Vbeta and 13 Jbeta primers. Produced via immunoSEQ multiplex PCR; TCRdb's table is partial and in-frame only. The repertoire holds more than 95,000 clones, with 81% as singletons. The specimen was PBMCs. These receptors all stem from a man between 18 and 35 years old in good health and CMV-seropositive.

The chain is built from TRBV6-5 and TRBJ1-1; TRBD1 might be the D (5 bases). Trimming stripped 6 bases from V and 8 bases from J, with 13 bases between. Per the germline V gene, CDR1 is MNHEY and CDR2 is SVGAGI. The CDR3 extends over 12 amino acids. CDR3: CASSKTTEEAFF. The CDR3 bases are TGTGCCAGCAGCAAAACGACAGAAGAAGCTTTCTTT.

The chain links TRBV6-5 to TRBJ1-6; the match to TRBD1 covers 9 bases. Germline values: CDR1 MNHEY, CDR2 SVGAGI. With 4 bases clipped from V and 9 bases from J, the junction kept 4 bases outside the gene matches. There are 14 residues in the CDR3. Here the CDR3 reads CASSFRDRASPLHF. Here the CDR3 DNA reads TGTGCCAGCAGTTTCCGGGACAGGGCTTCACCCCTCCACTTT.

The V gene is TRBV9, the J gene TRBJ2-2, with D possibly matching TRBD1 (5 bases). Trimming took 2 bases from V and 6 from J, leaving 8 bases between them. In germline, CDR1 is SGDLS, CDR2 YYNGEE. CDR3 size: 13 residues. The CDR3 region is CASSVGRSGELFF. The CDR3 DNA is TGTGCCAGCAGCGTGGGGCGGTCCGGGGAGCTGTTTTTT. The full variable domain, in which reference TRBV9 and TRBJ2-2 provide the parts outside the CDR3, is DSGVTQTPKHLITATGQRVTLRCSPRSGDLSVYWYQQSLDQGLQFLIQYYNGEERAKGNILERFSAQQFPDLHSELNLSSLELGDSALYFCASSVGRSGELFFGEGSRLTVL.

The chain uses TRBV2 and TRBJ2-2; D unresolved. CDR1 and CDR2 from the germline V gene are SNHLY and FYNNEI. V lost 6 bases to trimming and J lost 0 bases, with 11 bases between them. CDR3 length: 15 amino acids. DNA of the CDR3: TGTGCCAGCAGCTCCGACACAGCGAACACCGGGGAGCTGTTTTTT. This sequence encodes CASSSDTANTGELFF.

This chain connects TRBV7-2 to TRBJ2-7, with TRBD2 matching 8 bases. With 5 bases clipped from V and 5 bases from J, the junction kept 8 bases outside the gene matches. The CDR3 runs to 14 residues. CDR1 SGHTA and CDR2 FQGNSA come from the germline V gene. The CDR3 nucleotides read TGTGCCAGCAGCCCCCGGGGGGGGGCCAACGAGCAGTACTTC. This encodes CASSPRGGANEQYF. Filled out from reference TRBV7-2 and TRBJ2-7, the complete variable domain reads GAGVSQSPSNKVTEKGKDVELRCDPISGHTALYWYRQSLGQGLEFLIYFQGNSAPDKSGLPSDRFSAERTGGSVSTLTIQRTQQEDSAVYLCASSPRGGANEQYFGPGTRLTVT.

The CDR3 DNA sequence: TGTGCCAGCAGCTTAGACAGCTATGGCTACACCTTC. Translated: CASSLDSYGYTF. This chain joins TRBV7-2 and TRBJ1-2; D is undetermined. There are 12 residues in the CDR3. CDR1 is SGHTA and CDR2 is FQGNSA in the germline V gene. Deletions cut 1 base from V and 4 bases from J, with 4 bases between.

The V and J genes are TRBV2 and TRBJ1-6; the D is unclear. V was pared by 2 bases and J by 0 bases, with 8 bases between. Germline assignment: CDR1 SNHLY and CDR2 FYNNEI. This CDR3 is built from 16 residues. The CDR3 protein is CASSEMGSSYNSPLHF. The CDR3 coding sequence is TGTGCCAGCAGTGAAATGGGGAGCTCCTATAATTCACCCCTCCACTTT.

The chain combines TRBV5-1 with TRBJ1-3, with TRBD1 matching 9 bases. The trim removed 2 bases at V and 4 bases at J, leaving 4 bases unmatched. The CDR3 sequence is 15 residues long. Germline lookup yields CDR1 SGHRS and CDR2 YFSETQ. The CDR3 DNA reads as TGCGCCAGCAGCTTACAGGGGGCCGAGGGAAACACCATATATTTT. Translation gives CASSLQGAEGNTIYF.

This clone has only a few counts. The chain links TRBV7-8 to TRBJ2-3, with D unclear. CDR1 is SGHVS and CDR2 is FQNEAQ in the germline V gene. Trimming took off 6 bases at V and 5 bases at J, with 15 bases between the two ends. CDR3 size: 14 residues. As DNA, the CDR3 is TGTGCCAGCAGTACTCTTATTATCATAGATACGCAGTATTTT. It translates to CASSTLIIIDTQYF.

The V call is TRBV5-5, the J call TRBJ2-3; 9 nucleotides align to TRBD1. Unmatched junction bases numbered 3, after V lost 0 bases and J lost 4 bases. The length of the CDR3 is 15 residues. Per germline, CDR1 SGHKS and CDR2 YYEKEE (reference sequence). The CDR3 here is CASSLAGQGADTQYF. In nucleotides, the CDR3 is TGTGCCAGCAGCTTGGCGGGACAGGGAGCAGATACGCAGTATTTT. The variable domain in full, completed from reference TRBV5-5 and TRBJ2-3, reads DAGVTQSPTHLIKTRGQQVTLRCSPISGHKSVSWYQQVLGQGPQFIFQYYEKEERGRGNFPDRFSARQFPNYSSELNVNALLLGDSALYLCASSLAGQGADTQYFGPGTRLTVL.

This rearrangement joins TRBV27 to TRBJ2-7, with D unclear. Germline loops: CDR1 MNHEY, CDR2 SMNVEV (reference sequence). Trimming took 3 bases from V and 7 from J, leaving 7 bases between them. The CDR3 sequence is 11 residues long. The CDR3 protein is CASSFGGEQYF. DNA of the CDR3: TGTGCCAGCAGTTTTGGCGGAGAGCAGTACTTC.

This rearrangement joins TRBV19 to TRBJ1-5; tentative D call: TRBD1 (6 bases). This CDR3 has 14 residues. Germline V CDR1 and CDR2: LNHDA, SQIVND (reference sequence). The germline V and J ends were trimmed by 6 bases and 4 bases, with 13 bases remaining between them. The CDR3 spells CASSNDRMNQPQHF. The CDR3 coding sequence is TGTGCCAGTAGCAACGACAGGATGAATCAGCCCCAGCATTTT.

For the CDR3, the DNA is TGTGCCTGGAGCGCTCTCGGGGGTTCCGAGACCCAGTACTTC. This sequence encodes CAWSALGGSETQYF. The chain links TRBV30 to TRBJ2-5; maybe TRBD2 (6 bases). Germline V gene sequence: CDR1 GTSNPN, CDR2 SVGIG (reference sequence). V shed 3 bases and J shed 5 bases, with 16 bases lying between them. This CDR3 contains 14 residues.

The chain has TRBV6-5 and TRBJ2-7; TRBD2 might be the D (6 bases). The V end was cut by 5 bases, the J end by 4 bases, with 12 bases between. The germline V gene has CDR1 MNHEY and CDR2 SVGAGI. The CDR3 is made up of 13 amino acids. CDR3 nucleotides: TGTGCCAGCAGTGTCGGAGGGCCTTACGAGCAGTACTTC. Amino acids: CASSVGGPYEQYF.

V and J are TRBV30 and TRBJ1-2; tentative D call: TRBD1 (5 bases). CDR3 length: 13 residues. The germline V gene encodes CDR1 GTSNPN and CDR2 SVGIG (reference sequence). V lost 2 bases and J lost 4, with 11 bases in between. This CDR3 is CAWSFTGGYGYTF. In nucleotides, the CDR3 is TGTGCCTGGAGTTTCACAGGCGGCTATGGCTACACCTTC.

The chain joins TRBV5-1 to TRBJ2-1, with D possibly TRBD2 on 6 matching bases. This CDR3 is 13 amino acids long. Germline-derived CDR1 and CDR2 are SGHRS and YFSETQ. Trimming left V 0 bases short and J 8 bases short, with 9 bases between. This chain's CDR3 is CASSLGWDYEQFF. CDR3 in DNA: TGCGCCAGCAGCTTGGGCTGGGACTATGAGCAGTTCTTC.

The chain has TRBV27 and TRBJ2-2; D might be TRBD2 (5 bases). The CDR3 is 16 amino acids. Trimming left V 6 bases short and J 6 bases short, with 20 bases between. Germline V gene sequence: CDR1 MNHEY, CDR2 SMNVEV (reference sequence). The chain's CDR3 is CASRPVGLGDPGELFF. CDR3 bases: TGTGCCAGCAGGCCAGTTGGGCTGGGAGACCCCGGGGAGCTGTTTTTT.

This clone was counted a single time. This chain uses TRBV6-5 with TRBJ2-7; 11 bases map to TRBD2. This CDR3 has 12 residues. Trimming at V came to 11 bases and at J to 2 bases, leaving 2 bases not matched to a gene. Germline loops: CDR1 MNHEY, CDR2 SVGAGI. DNA of the CDR3: TGTGCCTCGGGACTAGCGGCCTACGAGCAGTACTTC. This codes for CASGLAAYEQYF.

The chain joins TRBV6-5 to TRBJ1-6; 9 nucleotides match TRBD1. Trimming at V came to 5 bases and at J to 6 bases, leaving 5 bases not matched to a gene. Germline V CDR1 and CDR2: MNHEY, SVGAGI. The CDR3 sequence is 15 residues long. CDR3 nucleotides: TGTGCCAGCAGTCCATCGGGACAGGGTAATTCACCCCTCCACTTT. Amino acids: CASSPSGQGNSPLHF.